This TCR beta chain was observed in a study of blood T cell repertoires in COVID-19. This clone was picked up one time. V was shortened by 6 bases and J by 1 base, with 13 bases between the two germline ends. The CDR3 is 14 amino acids. Per the germline V gene, CDR1 is LNHDA and CDR2 is SQIVND (reference sequence). TCRdb keeps only in-frame clones here, not all; method: immunoSEQ multiplex PCR. The sample holds almost 250,000 clones; roughly 90% are singletons and the top ten take approximately 4.2%. This receptor was obtained from a woman in her 30s who had recovered from COVID-19. The chain employs TRBV19 and TRBJ2-7; TRBD2 is a possible D gene (6 bases). What was sequenced was PBMCs or T cells enriched from blood (not recorded which). The CDR3 region has the DNA TGTGCCAGTAGCGGGACTCCCGGATCCTACGAGCAGTACTTC. It yields the protein CASSGTPGSYEQYF.